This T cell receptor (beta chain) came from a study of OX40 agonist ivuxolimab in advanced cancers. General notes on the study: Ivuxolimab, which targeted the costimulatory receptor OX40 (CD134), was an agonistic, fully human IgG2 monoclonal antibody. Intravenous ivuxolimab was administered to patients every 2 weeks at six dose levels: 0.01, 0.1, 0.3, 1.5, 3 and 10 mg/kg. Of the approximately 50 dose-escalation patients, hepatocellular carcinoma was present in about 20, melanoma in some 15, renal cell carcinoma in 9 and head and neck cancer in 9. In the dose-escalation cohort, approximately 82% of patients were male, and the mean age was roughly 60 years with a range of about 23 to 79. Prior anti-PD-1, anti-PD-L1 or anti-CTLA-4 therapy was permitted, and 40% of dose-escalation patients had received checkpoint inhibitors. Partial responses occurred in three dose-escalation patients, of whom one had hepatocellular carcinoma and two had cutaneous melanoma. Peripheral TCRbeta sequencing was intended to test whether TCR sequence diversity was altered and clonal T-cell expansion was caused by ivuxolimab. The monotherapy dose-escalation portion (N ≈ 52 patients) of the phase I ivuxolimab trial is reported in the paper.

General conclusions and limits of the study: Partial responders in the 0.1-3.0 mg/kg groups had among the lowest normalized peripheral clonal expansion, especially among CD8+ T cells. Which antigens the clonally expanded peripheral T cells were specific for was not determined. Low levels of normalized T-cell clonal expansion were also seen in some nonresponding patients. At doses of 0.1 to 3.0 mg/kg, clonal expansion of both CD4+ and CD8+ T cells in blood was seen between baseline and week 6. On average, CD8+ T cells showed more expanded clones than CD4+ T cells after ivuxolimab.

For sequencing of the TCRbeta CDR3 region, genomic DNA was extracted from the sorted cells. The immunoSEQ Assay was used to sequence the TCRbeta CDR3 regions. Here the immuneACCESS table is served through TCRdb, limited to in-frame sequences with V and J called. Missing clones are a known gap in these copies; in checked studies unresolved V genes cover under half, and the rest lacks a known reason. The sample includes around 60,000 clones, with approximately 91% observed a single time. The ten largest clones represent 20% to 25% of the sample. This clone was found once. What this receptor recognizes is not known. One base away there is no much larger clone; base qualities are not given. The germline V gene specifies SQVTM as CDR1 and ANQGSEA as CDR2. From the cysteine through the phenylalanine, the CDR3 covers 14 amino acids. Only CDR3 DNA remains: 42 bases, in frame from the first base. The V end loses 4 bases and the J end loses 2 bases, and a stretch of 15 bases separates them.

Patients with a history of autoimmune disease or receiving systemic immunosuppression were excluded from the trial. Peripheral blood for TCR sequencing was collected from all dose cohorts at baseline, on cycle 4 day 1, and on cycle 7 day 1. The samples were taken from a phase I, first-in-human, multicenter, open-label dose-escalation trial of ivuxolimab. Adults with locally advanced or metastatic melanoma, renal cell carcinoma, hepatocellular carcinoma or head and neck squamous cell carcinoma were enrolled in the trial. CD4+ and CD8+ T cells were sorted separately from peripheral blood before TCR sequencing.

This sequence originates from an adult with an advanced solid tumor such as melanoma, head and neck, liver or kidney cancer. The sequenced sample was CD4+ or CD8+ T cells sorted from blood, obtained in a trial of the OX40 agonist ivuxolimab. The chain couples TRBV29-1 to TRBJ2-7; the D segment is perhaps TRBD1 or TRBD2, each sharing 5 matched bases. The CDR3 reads CSVGFGAIAYEQYF. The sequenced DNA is TGCAGCGTTGGGTTCGGGGCCATTGCCTACGAGCAGTACTTC.